The source of this T cell receptor (beta chain) is a study of cytomegalovirus exposure and HLA in healthy donors. Findings and caveats of the study: In a later analysis, CMV-associated beta chains were mostly HLA-associated, it appeared.

V lost 3 bases, J lost 1 base, and 16 bases lay in between. This CDR3 has 17 residues. The germline gives CDR1 SGHVS, CDR2 FQNEAQ. The PCR used 60 Vbeta and 13 Jbeta primers. The assay was immunoSEQ multiplex PCR, and TCRdb's table has in-frame clones only and misses some. The table has approximately 150,000 clones, roughly 80% seen once; the top ten hold less than 3%. As concerns this clone: Its antigen is unknown.

The V and J genes are TRBV7-8 and TRBJ2-1, with D tentatively TRBD2 (5 bases). This TCR was recovered from a female donor in good health and CMV-seronegative. Material for sequencing was PBMCs. As DNA, the CDR3 is TGTGCCAGCAGCTTGGTTCCAGGAGGTTGGTCCTACAATGAGCAGTTCTTC. Its translation: CASSLVPGGWSYNEQFF.